The TCR beta chain described here comes from a study of blood T cell repertoires in COVID-19. Study information: COVID-19 samples, acute and convalescent, were from the United States, Italy and Spain.

Profiled with immunoSEQ multiplex PCR; TCRdb holds only in-frame clones, not every one. The sample has 350,000 to 450,000 clones, around 87% seen once. The CDR3 runs 15 residues. Between the trimmed V and J ends, which lost 7 bases and 0 bases, there was a span of 15 bases. CDR1 is MNHEY, CDR2 SVGAGI, per germline. This clonotype was sampled from a man between 25 and 39 years old who had recovered from COVID-19. Sequencing was done on a sample of PBMCs or T cells enriched from blood (not recorded which). The chain links TRBV6-5 to TRBJ1-2; D may be TRBD1 (6 bases). CDR3 nucleotides: TGTGCCAGCAAATTTAACAGGGTAGCTAACTATGGCTACACCTTC. Amino acids: CASKFNRVANYGYTF.